Listed below are T cell receptor beta chains from one sample, sequenced in a study of glioma-infiltrating T cells. TCRdb reanalysed the multiplex PCR reads using MiXCR and keeps one entry per CDR3 protein. The repertoire holds fewer than 200,000 distinct CDR3 sequences, around 45% seen once, with roughly 5.2% in the top ten. Sequences were obtained from glioma tissue, nonneoplastic brain tissue, or PBMCs (not recorded which). Receptors originate from a human donor with low-grade glioma or glioblastoma, undergoing nonglioma brain surgery, or in good health (not recorded which). Both conserved end residues are part of each CDR3. The D gene is left open where the match is weak. Clone size appears in some rows only: once, few, many, or a class for an expanded clone.

D | size | J | V | CDR3 | DNA
- | - | TRBJ2-3 | TRBV7-9 | CASSRRDQNTDTQYF | TGTGCCAGCAGCCGCCGGGACCAAAACACAGATACGCAGTATTTT
- | medium-sized | TRBJ1-5 | TRBV27 | CASSLGSYSNQPQHF | TGTGCCAGCAGTTTGGGCAGCTATAGCAATCAGCCCCAGCATTTT
- | many | TRBJ2-3 | TRBV28 | CASKDMGLTDTQYF | TGTGCCAGCAAGGATATGGGCCTCACAGATACGCAGTATTTT
TRBD2 | many | TRBJ2-7 | TRBV28 | CASRRGGVDEQYF | TGTGCCAGCAGGAGGGGAGGGGTCGACGAGCAGTACTTC
- | many | TRBJ1-1 | TRBV29-1 | CSVPAQGNTEAFF | TGCAGCGTCCCAGCTCAGGGGAACACTGAAGCTTTCTTT
- | few | TRBJ2-5 | TRBV12-3/TRBV12-4 | CASSLGPRGTQYF | TGTGCCAGCAGTTTAGGACCAAGGGGGACCCAGTACTTC
- | - | TRBJ2-2 | TRBV6-1 | CASRNKALPLDLGVGELFF | TGTGCCAGCAGGAACAAGGCCCTCCCGCTAGATTTGGGGGTCGGGGAGCTGTTTTTT
- | many | TRBJ1-1 | TRBV10-3 | CAISEMNTEAFF | TGTGCCATCAGTGAGATGAACACTGAAGCTTTCTTT
- | few | TRBJ1-5 | TRBV4-2 | CASSRTANQPQHF | TGTGCCAGCTCACGGACGGCCAATCAGCCCCAGCATTTT
- | few | TRBJ1-3 | TRBV19 | CASSLAAGNTIYF | TGTGCCAGTAGCCTAGCAGCTGGAAACACCATATATTTT
- | - | TRBJ1-4 | TRBV19 | CASSPRSGEALGNEKLFF | TGTGCCAGTAGTCCCCGTAGTGGGGAAGCCTTAGGAAATGAAAAACTGTTTTTT
- | - | TRBJ2-7 | TRBV5-1 | CASSLGRGARSYNEQYF | TGCGCCAGCAGCTTGGGTCGGGGGGCTAGGTCCTACAATGAGCAGTACTTC
- | - | TRBJ2-1 | TRBV28 | CASTTYGSPYEQFF | TGTGCCAGCACCACGTACGGGTCCCCCTATGAGCAGTTCTTC
- | - | TRBJ2-1 | TRBV2 | CASSGGTARKNEQFF | TGTGCCAGCAGTGGTGGGACTGCAAGAAAGAATGAGCAGTTCTTC
- | - | TRBJ2-1 | TRBV12-3/TRBV12-4 | CASSVTQLNEQFF | TGTGCCAGCAGTGTGACCCAACTCAATGAGCAGTTCTTC
TRBD2 | - | TRBJ2-7 | TRBV12-3/TRBV12-4 | CASGTTRYEQYF | TGTGCCAGCGGGACTACCAGATACGAGCAGTACTTC
- | - | TRBJ2-1 | TRBV20-1 | CSAKSSWRAGVEQFF | TGCAGTGCTAAGTCTAGCTGGAGGGCCGGGGTGGAGCAGTTCTTC
- | many | TRBJ2-3 | TRBV28 | CASSLYDTQYF | TGTGCCAGCAGTTTATATGATACGCAGTATTTT
TRBD2 | - | TRBJ2-7 | TRBV14 | CASSQISGSSGTYEQYF | TGTGCCAGCAGCCAGATTAGCGGGAGTTCAGGAACCTACGAGCAGTACTTC
- | - | TRBJ2-3 | TRBV12-3/TRBV12-4 | CASTITGLGTDTQYF | TGTGCCAGCACCATAACAGGGCTTGGCACAGATACGCAGTATTTT
- | few | TRBJ2-4 | TRBV12-3/TRBV12-4 | CASSFGGISDIQYF | TGTGCCAGCAGTTTCGGCGGGATTTCGGACATTCAGTACTTC
- | many | TRBJ2-3 | TRBV28 | CASGRSTDTQYF | TGTGCCAGCGGGAGAAGCACAGATACGCAGTATTTT
- | few | TRBJ2-1 | TRBV5-1 | CASSLEQGIELKQFF | TGCGCCAGCAGCTTGGAACAGGGTATTGAGCTAAAGCAGTTCTTC
- | many | TRBJ2-1 | TRBV27 | CASSLAGFPYNEQFF | TGTGCCAGCAGTTTAGCGGGATTCCCCTACAATGAGCAGTTCTTC
TRBD1 | - | TRBJ1-3 | TRBV28 | CACSFPGTGSFGNTIYF | TGTGCCTGCAGTTTCCCAGGGACAGGGAGTTTCGGAAACACCATATATTTT